Presented here are 19 T cell receptor beta chains from one specimen sequenced in a study of cytomegalovirus exposure and HLA in healthy donors. Use of 60 Vbeta and 13 Jbeta primers characterized the PCR. Repertoires were generated with immunoSEQ multiplex PCR, while TCRdb's copy carries only in-frame clones and drops some. The table has fewer than 200,000 clones, about 83% seen once. The sequenced sample was PBMCs. These receptors all stem from a man aged 35 to 55 in good health and CMV-seropositive.

The rearrangement uses TRBV4-1 and TRBJ2-1; 13 nucleotides align to TRBD2. V shed 2 bases, J shed 9 bases, and the junction held 1 base outside the gene matches. This CDR3 region has 14 residues. Germline CDR1 and CDR2: MGHRA and YSYEKL. The CDR3 DNA reads TGCGCCAGCAGCCAAAGACTAGCGGGAGGTGAGCAGTTCTTC. As protein: CASSQRLAGGEQFF.

The chain employs TRBV6-1 and TRBJ2-2; 7 bases fit TRBD1. Germline CDR1 and CDR2: MNHNS and SASEGT. The V and J ends lost 2 bases and 7 bases, in that order; junction bases with no gene match: 4. The CDR3 sequence is 14 residues long. The CDR3 region is CASSEPRGSGELFF. The CDR3 nucleotides are TGTGCCAGCAGTGAACCCAGGGGGAGCGGGGAGCTGTTTTTT.

This chain links TRBV28 with TRBJ1-4, with a tentative D call TRBD1 (6 bases). V was shortened by 3 bases and J by 7 bases, with 12 bases between the two germline ends. The CDR3 has 14 amino acids. Germline V lookup: CDR1 MDHEN, CDR2 SYDVKM. This CDR3 is CASSFQGPVEKLFF. CDR3 bases: TGTGCCAGCAGTTTCCAGGGGCCCGTTGAAAAACTGTTTTTT.

The chain links TRBV28 to TRBJ1-1; perhaps TRBD1 as D (6 bases). Germline V gene data show CDR1 as MDHEN and CDR2 as SYDVKM. Trimming left V 8 bases short and J 9 bases short, with 13 bases between. The CDR3 is made up of 11 amino acids. The CDR3 is CASEKQGQAFF. CDR3 sequence (DNA): TGTGCCAGCGAAAAACAGGGACAAGCTTTCTTT.

The chain links TRBV10-3 to TRBJ2-2; 9 bases map to TRBD1. This CDR3 comprises 16 residues. Germline V gene lookup returns CDR1 ENHRY and CDR2 SYGVKD. The V gene end was trimmed by 4 bases and the J gene end by 2 bases; junction bases not matched to a gene: 5. CDR3 bases: TGTGCCATCAGTGCGACAGGGGGATCTAACACCGGGGAGCTGTTTTTT. As protein: CAISATGGSNTGELFF.

This chain joins TRBV5-6 and TRBJ2-5; tentatively, D is TRBD1 (6 bases). The J call may be mistaken, given a closer DNA end match to TRBJ2-7. This CDR3 spans 12 amino acids. Germline CDR1 SGHDT, CDR2 YYEEEE. CDR3 protein: CASSQNRDEQYF. The DNA for the CDR3 is TGTGCCAGCAGCCAGAACAGGGACGAGCAGTACTTC.

The chain has TRBV10-2 and TRBJ2-7, with D perhaps TRBD2 (6 bases). Germline V gene sequence: CDR1 WSHSY, CDR2 SAAADI. V was cut by 4 bases and J by 2 bases, with 15 bases left in between. The CDR3 length is 15 residues. CDR3 residues: CASSGGVAATYEQYF. Here the CDR3 DNA reads TGCGCCAGCAGTGGGGGAGTAGCGGCAACCTACGAGCAGTACTTC.

The CDR3 protein is CASSLCLTGELAGGRCEQFF. CDR3 sequence (DNA): TGCGCCAGCAGCTTATGCCTGACAGGGGAACTAGCGGGAGGGCGGTGTGAGCAGTTCTTC. The rearrangement links TRBV5-1 to TRBJ2-1; TRBD2 matches at 13 bases. The germline CDR1 and CDR2 sequences are SGHRS and YFSETQ. V shed 2 bases and J 9 bases; nucleotides not matched to a gene: 20. The CDR3 totals 20 residues.

The V call is TRBV5-1, the J call TRBJ1-1, with TRBD1 matching over 7 bases. The V and J ends lost 3 bases and 6 bases, in that order; junction bases with no gene match: 5. CDR1 SGHRS and CDR2 YFSETQ come from the germline V gene. The CDR3 runs to 13 residues. The CDR3 nucleotides are TGCGCCAGCAGCTGGGGGACAGTCTCTGAAGCTTTCTTT. It is translated as CASSWGTVSEAFF.

V gene TRBV9 combines with J gene TRBJ1-5; 7 positions match TRBD1. Looked up from germline, CDR1 is SGDLS and CDR2 is YYNGEE. J lost 0 bases, V lost 3 bases, and 3 bases had no gene match. The CDR3 is 15 residues long. CDR3 in DNA: TGTGCCAGCAGCGGGGACAGTTATAGCAATCAGCCCCAGCATTTT. It encodes CASSGDSYSNQPQHF.

The V call is TRBV4-1, the J call TRBJ2-3; 12 nucleotides agree with TRBD2. Germline CDR1 is MGHRA and CDR2 is YSYEKL. This CDR3 spans 19 amino acids. V trimming: 0 bases; J trimming: 0 bases; junction bases outside the gene matches: 7. CDR3 DNA: TGCGCCAGCAGCCAAGAGAGTACTAGCGGGAGGACAAGCACAGATACGCAGTATTTT. It translates to CASSQESTSGRTSTDTQYF.

The chain employs TRBV10-3 and TRBJ1-1; D unclear. CDR1 is ENHRY and CDR2 is SYGVKD in the germline V gene. V was shortened by 2 bases and J by 1 base, with 8 bases between the two germline ends. This CDR3 spans 14 amino acids. Here the CDR3 DNA reads TGTGCCATCAGTGAGCCGAAGCGGAACACTGAAGCTTTCTTT. Its translation is CAISEPKRNTEAFF.

The rearrangement joins TRBV10-2 to TRBJ2-5; 8 bases fit TRBD2. The CDR3 spans 15 residues. The J segment lost 1 base and the V segment lost 2 bases, leaving 3 bases of the junction unmatched. CDR1 WSHSY and CDR2 SAAADI come from the germline V gene. This CDR3 is CASSEGGRPQETQYF. The CDR3 DNA is TGCGCCAGCAGTGAGGGCGGGAGGCCCCAAGAGACCCAGTACTTC.

This clone was seen more than once but under ten times. The chain couples TRBV7-2 to TRBJ1-2; 7 positions match TRBD1. Germline CDR1 reads SGHTA; CDR2 reads FQGNSA. V lost 5 bases to trimming and J lost 8 bases; unmatched junction nucleotides: 8. The CDR3 is 13 residues long. This CDR3 is CASSPQGGSGYTF. The CDR3 coding sequence is TGTGCCAGCAGCCCGCAGGGGGGCTCCGGCTACACCTTC.

The gene calls are TRBV19 and TRBJ2-5; D possibly corresponds to TRBD1 (6 bases). In germline, CDR1 is LNHDA, CDR2 SQIVND (reference sequence). This CDR3 contains 14 residues. V lost 4 bases and J lost 9, with 18 bases in between. DNA for the CDR3: TGTGCCAGTAGTACGCCAGGGGAATGGGGTGCCCAGTACTTC. Translation: CASSTPGEWGAQYF.

The chain recombines TRBV5-4 with TRBJ2-1; a possible D gene is TRBD2 (6 bases). Germline loops: CDR1 SGHNT, CDR2 YYREEE (reference sequence). Trimming took off 4 bases at V and 7 bases at J, with 12 bases between the two ends. The CDR3 extends over 13 amino acids. CDR3 sequence (DNA): TGTGCCAGCAGCCCTGGAGGGAAAAATGAGCAGTTCTTC. Its protein is CASSPGGKNEQFF.

The genes are TRBV27 and TRBJ2-1, with 8 bases lining up with TRBD1. The CDR3 covers 13 residues. V dropped 6 bases and J dropped 8; count of bases not matched to a gene: 6. CDR1 is MNHEY, CDR2 SMNVEV, per germline (reference sequence). CDR3 amino acids: CASRPNRGDEQFF. The CDR3 region has the DNA TGTGCCAGCAGACCGAACAGGGGGGATGAGCAGTTCTTC.

J is TRBJ2-7 and V is TRBV11-3, with 9 bases that match TRBD2. CDR3 length: 15 amino acids. Per germline, CDR1 SGHNT and CDR2 YENEEA. V lost 4 bases and J lost 6; bases outside the gene matches: 10. The CDR3 loop reads CASSSAGGSDSEQYF. The CDR3 region has the DNA TGTGCCAGCAGCTCGGCGGGGGGGAGCGATTCCGAGCAGTACTTC.

The chain uses TRBV6-6 and TRBJ2-2; 8 bases line up with TRBD1. Germline CDR1 reads MNHNY; CDR2 reads SVGAGI (reference sequence). CDR3 size: 16 residues. The V segment lost 2 bases and the J segment 4 bases; nucleotides outside the gene matches: 6. In nucleotides, the CDR3 is TGTGCCAGCAGTTACGGCACAGGGGGAAGCACCGGGGAGCTGTTTTTT. Translation: CASSYGTGGSTGELFF.